These T cell receptor beta chains were read from a single sample in a study of CD8 T cells in ankylosing spondylitis. Each CDR3 protein is one row after TCRdb ran MiXCR on the 5' RACE reads. Here the sample spans roughly 400,000 distinct CDR3 sequences, approximately 20% being singletons. Sequenced: blood, either unsorted or a sorted T cell fraction (not recorded which). The receptors shown here come from a male donor with ankylosing spondylitis. Both conserved end residues are part of each CDR3. The D gene is left open where the match is weak. Size is stated for part of the rows, as once, few or many counts, or as a class when the clone is expanded.

j_call	v_call	d_call	clone_size	cdr3_nt	cdr3_aa
TRBJ2-2	TRBV27	TRBD2	NA	TGTGCCAGCAGTTTATCTGCCGGACTAGCGGGAGGTGTATCCGGGGAGCTGTTTTTT	CASSLSAGLAGGVSGELFF
TRBJ2-7	TRBV5-1	NA	NA	TGCGCCAGCAGCCCCTACAGTGGCTTCGAGCAGTACTTC	CASSPYSGFEQYF
TRBJ1-5	TRBV12-3/TRBV12-4	NA	many	TGTGCCAGCAGTCAGGGATCCGGCAATCAGCCCCAGCATTTT	CASSQGSGNQPQHF
TRBJ2-3	TRBV10-3	TRBD1	few	TGTGCCATCAGTGAGACCGGACAGGGCGGGGGCACAGATACGCAGTATTTT	CAISETGQGGGTDTQYF
TRBJ1-6	TRBV5-1	NA	NA	TGCGCCAGCAGCTTGGCAGATTTCTCCTATAATTCACCCCTCCACTTT	CASSLADFSYNSPLHF
TRBJ2-7	TRBV12-3/TRBV12-4	NA	few	TGTGCCTCAATGGTGGGGGCGGCTTACGAGCAGTACTTC	CASMVGAAYEQYF
TRBJ2-5	TRBV6-1	NA	NA	TGTGCCAGCAGACCGGACGGGCAAGAGACCCAGTACTTC	CASRPDGQETQYF
TRBJ2-5	TRBV7-3	NA	NA	TGTGCCAGCAGTTTCAGGGTGGGAGAGACCCAGTACTTC	CASSFRVGETQYF
TRBJ1-2	TRBV20-1	TRBD1	NA	TGCAGTGCTAAAGACAGGGGCGGCTATGGCTACACCTTC	CSAKDRGGYGYTF
TRBJ2-2	TRBV29-1	NA	NA	TGCAGCGTTAGATGGGGGAATACCGGGGAGCTGTTTTTT	CSVRWGNTGELFF
TRBJ1-6	TRBV6-1	NA	NA	TGTGCCAGCAGCCCAGGGGTCCAAGGAAATCCCCTCCACTTT	CASSPGVQGNPLHF
TRBJ2-1	TRBV7-2	NA	NA	TGTGCCGGCAGCTTAGAGTCGAGCTGGACGGGTGAGCAGTTCTTC	CAGSLESSWTGEQFF
TRBJ1-2	TRBV5-6	NA	NA	TGTGCCAGCAGCTTGACAGGTGCCGGCTACACCTTC	CASSLTGAGYTF
TRBJ2-1	TRBV20-1	TRBD2	few	TGCAGTGCGGAAACAGCGGGAGTGGTTCACAATGAGCAGTTCTTC	CSAETAGVVHNEQFF
TRBJ2-7	TRBV10-3	TRBD1	NA	TGTGCCATCAGTGATTCCAGGGGGTACGAGCAGTACTTC	CAISDSRGYEQYF
TRBJ1-6	TRBV20-1	NA	NA	TGCAGTGCTAGAGATGTCCAACGAAGCTCCTATAATTCACCCCTCCACTTT	CSARDVQRSSYNSPLHF
TRBJ2-3	TRBV7-3	NA	NA	TGTGCCAGCAGCTTACTCTCTAGCACAGATACGCAGTATTTT	CASSLLSSTDTQYF
TRBJ2-6	TRBV18	TRBD1	NA	TGTGCCAGCTCAGCACCTCGACAGGGCTCTGGGGCCAACGTCCTGACTTTC	CASSAPRQGSGANVLTF
TRBJ1-2	TRBV24-1	NA	few	TGTGCCACCAGTGATCCCCAGGGAGACGCTAACTATGGCTACACCTTC	CATSDPQGDANYGYTF
TRBJ2-7	TRBV18	TRBD2	NA	TGTGCCAGCTCACCACCGGCTAGCGGGACTTCCTACGAGCAGTACTTC	CASSPPASGTSYEQYF
TRBJ2-2	TRBV5-1	NA	NA	TGCGCCAGCAGCTTGTTGGGGAGGACCGGGGAGCTGTTTTTT	CASSLLGRTGELFF
TRBJ1-2	TRBV3-1	NA	NA	TGTGCCAGCAGCCAAGCCCGGACCTCCTATGGCTACACCTTC	CASSQARTSYGYTF
TRBJ1-2	TRBV3-1	NA	NA	TGTGCCAGCAGCCAAGCCGGGACGAGTGGCTACACCTTC	CASSQAGTSGYTF
TRBJ2-2	TRBV27	NA	few	TGTGCCAGCAGTTTTTACCGGAGCCCGAACACCGGGGAGCTGTTTTTT	CASSFYRSPNTGELFF
TRBJ2-7	TRBV12-3/TRBV12-4	NA	few	TGTGCCAGCAGTTTAGCGTCCGGGTTCCAGTACGAGCAGTACTTC	CASSLASGFQYEQYF
TRBJ1-1	TRBV28	NA	NA	TGTGCCAGCAGTCTCCGCCGACAGAACACTGAAGCTTTCTTT	CASSLRRQNTEAFF
TRBJ2-3	TRBV20-1	TRBD1	few	TGCAGTGCTACCACCGGGACAGGGTTTCCGCAGTATTTT	CSATTGTGFPQYF
TRBJ2-5	TRBV18	TRBD1	few	TGTGCCAGCTCACCGACCCAAACAGGGGGAGAGACCCAGTACTTC	CASSPTQTGGETQYF
TRBJ1-4	TRBV29-1	TRBD1	few	TGCAGCGTTGCAGGGGGCTTAATTGAAAAACTGTTTTTT	CSVAGGLIEKLFF
TRBJ2-1	TRBV7-2	TRBD2	few	TGTGCCAGCAGGTATGCAGGGACTAGCGGGAGAAATGAGCAGTTCTTC	CASRYAGTSGRNEQFF
TRBJ1-4	TRBV7-6	NA	NA	TGTGCCAGCAGCCCTAGATCCCTGGCGGCAATTGCAACTAATGAAAAACTGTTTTTT	CASSPRSLAAIATNEKLFF
TRBJ2-7	TRBV7-2	TRBD2	few	TGTGCCAGCAGCTTAGACCGGACTAGCGTGACGGAGCAGTACTTC	CASSLDRTSVTEQYF
TRBJ2-7	TRBV27	TRBD1	few	TGTGGGGGACAGGGGGCATACGAGCAGTACTTC	CGGQGAYEQYF
TRBJ2-5	TRBV29-1	NA	many	TGCAGCGTGGACTGGGTAGGATCGGAGACCCAGTACTTC	CSVDWVGSETQYF
TRBJ2-3	TRBV6-2/TRBV6-3	TRBD2	NA	TGTGCCAGCACTTACGCCACGGGAGCGGGAGGTGAAGATACGCAGTATTTT	CASTYATGAGGEDTQYF
TRBJ2-2	TRBV5-5	NA	few	TGTGCCAGCAGCTTGAGGACGGGATCGAACACCGGGGAGCTGTTTTTT	CASSLRTGSNTGELFF
TRBJ2-1	TRBV7-9	TRBD2	NA	TGTGCCAGCAGCTTTCTGCGGGAGCCTATTGAGCAGTTCTTC	CASSFLREPIEQFF
TRBJ2-3	TRBV20-1	NA	NA	TGCAGTGCTACCGACTCTTCCCGCACAGATACGCAGTATTTT	CSATDSSRTDTQYF
TRBJ2-1	TRBV11-1	NA	NA	TGTGCCAGCAGCTTAGTTACTTGGCGGGGGCCCCTCCCCCTTTACAATGAGCAGTTCTTC	CASSLVTWRGPLPLYNEQFF
TRBJ1-2	TRBV7-2	NA	NA	TGTGCCAGCAGCTTCACACTGAACTATGGCTACACCTTC	CASSFTLNYGYTF
TRBJ1-5	TRBV12-3/TRBV12-4	TRBD1	NA	TGTGCCAGCACCTCAGGGGGTAGCAATCAGCCCCAGCATTTT	CASTSGGSNQPQHF
TRBJ2-1	TRBV5-1	NA	NA	TGCGCCAGCAGCCTCCAGACTGGCTACAATGAGCAGTTCTTC	CASSLQTGYNEQFF
TRBJ1-1	TRBV11-2	TRBD1	NA	TGTGCCAGCAGCTCCCCCCGGACAGGGGGCCCCGGGGGAGCTTTCTTT	CASSSPRTGGPGGAFF